This T cell receptor (beta chain) was captured by sequencing in a study of technical replicates of blood from a few donors. Here immunoSEQ multiplex PCR was the method, and the copy in TCRdb shows in-frame clones only, minus some. This sample has fewer than 95,000 clones, with roughly nine tenths found just once. Germline values: CDR1 SEHNR, CDR2 FQNEAQ (reference sequence). Between the trimmed V and J ends, which lost 1 base and 3 bases, there was a span of 9 bases. CDR3 length: 14 residues. The chain employs TRBV7-9 and TRBJ1-2; D perhaps matches TRBD1 (5 bases). The sequence was collected from a human donor in good health. Sequencing was done on a sample of T cells isolated from PBMCs. The CDR3 spells CASSLGRDHYGYTF. As DNA, the CDR3 is TGTGCCAGCAGCTTAGGCAGGGATCACTATGGCTACACCTTC.